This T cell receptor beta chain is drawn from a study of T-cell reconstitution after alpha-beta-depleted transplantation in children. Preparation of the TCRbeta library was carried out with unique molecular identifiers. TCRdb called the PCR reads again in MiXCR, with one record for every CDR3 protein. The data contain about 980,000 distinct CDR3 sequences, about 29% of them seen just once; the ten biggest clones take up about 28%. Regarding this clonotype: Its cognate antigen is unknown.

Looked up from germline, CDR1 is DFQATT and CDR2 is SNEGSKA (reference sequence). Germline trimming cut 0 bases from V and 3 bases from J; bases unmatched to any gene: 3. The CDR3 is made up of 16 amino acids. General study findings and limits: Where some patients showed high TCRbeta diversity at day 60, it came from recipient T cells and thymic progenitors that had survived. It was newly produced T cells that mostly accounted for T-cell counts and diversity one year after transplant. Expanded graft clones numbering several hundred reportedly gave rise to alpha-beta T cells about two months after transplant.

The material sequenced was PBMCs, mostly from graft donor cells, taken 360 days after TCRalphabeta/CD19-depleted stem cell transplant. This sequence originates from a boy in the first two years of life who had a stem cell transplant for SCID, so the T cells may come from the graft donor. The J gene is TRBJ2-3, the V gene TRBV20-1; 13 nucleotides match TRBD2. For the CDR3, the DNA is TGCAGTGCTAGAGACCGGACTAGCGGGGGTACAGATACGCAGTATTTT. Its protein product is CSARDRTSGGTDTQYF.